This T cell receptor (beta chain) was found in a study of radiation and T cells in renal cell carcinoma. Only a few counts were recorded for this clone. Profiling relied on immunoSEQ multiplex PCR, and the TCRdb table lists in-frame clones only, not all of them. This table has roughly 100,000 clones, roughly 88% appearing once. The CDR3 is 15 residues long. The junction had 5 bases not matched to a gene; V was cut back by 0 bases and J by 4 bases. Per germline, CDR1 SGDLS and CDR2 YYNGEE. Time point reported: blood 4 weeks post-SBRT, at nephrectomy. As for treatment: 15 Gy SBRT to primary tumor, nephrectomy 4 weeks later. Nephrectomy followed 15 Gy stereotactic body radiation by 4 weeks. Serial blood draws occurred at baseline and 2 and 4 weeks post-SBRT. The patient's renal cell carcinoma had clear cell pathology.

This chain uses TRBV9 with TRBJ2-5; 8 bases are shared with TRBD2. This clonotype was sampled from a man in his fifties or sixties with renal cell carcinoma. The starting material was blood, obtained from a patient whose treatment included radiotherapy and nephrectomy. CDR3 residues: CASSVGGAGVETQYF. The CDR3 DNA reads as TGTGCCAGCAGCGTAGGGGGAGCGGGAGTAGAGACCCAGTACTTC.